This T cell receptor beta chain was sequenced in a study of cytomegalovirus exposure and HLA in healthy donors. Study-level information: Approximately 180 million T cells yielded approximately 100 million unique TCR beta sequences, as an earlier analysis found.

In its sample, this clone was seen once. Per the germline V gene, CDR1 is SGHNT and CDR2 is YYREEE (reference sequence). The CDR3 contains 17 residues. V lost 0 bases to trimming and J lost 6 bases, with 21 bases between them. Vbeta (60) and Jbeta (13) primers were used in the PCR. Generated by immunoSEQ multiplex PCR, the TCRdb table keeps only in-frame clones and is missing some. The repertoire holds 130,000 or so clones, with approximately 84% as singletons. The sequenced sample was PBMCs. The source is a middle-aged woman in good health and CMV-seronegative. V gene TRBV5-4 combines with J gene TRBJ1-1; D perhaps matches TRBD1 (6 bases). The CDR3 protein is CASSLAPTGTVVAEAFF. The CDR3 DNA reads as TGTGCCAGCAGCTTGGCCCCCACAGGGACGGTAGTCGCTGAAGCTTTCTTT.